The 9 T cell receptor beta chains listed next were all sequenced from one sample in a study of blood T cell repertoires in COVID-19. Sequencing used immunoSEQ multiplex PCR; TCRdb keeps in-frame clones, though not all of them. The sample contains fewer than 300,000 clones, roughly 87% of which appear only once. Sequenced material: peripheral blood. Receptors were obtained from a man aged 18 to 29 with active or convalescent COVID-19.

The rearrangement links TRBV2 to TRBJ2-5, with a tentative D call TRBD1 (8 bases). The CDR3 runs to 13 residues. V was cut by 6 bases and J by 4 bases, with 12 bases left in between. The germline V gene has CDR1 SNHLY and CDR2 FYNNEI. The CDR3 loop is CASRTGGVETQYF. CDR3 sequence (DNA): TGTGCCAGCAGAACAGGGGGGGTAGAGACCCAGTACTTC.

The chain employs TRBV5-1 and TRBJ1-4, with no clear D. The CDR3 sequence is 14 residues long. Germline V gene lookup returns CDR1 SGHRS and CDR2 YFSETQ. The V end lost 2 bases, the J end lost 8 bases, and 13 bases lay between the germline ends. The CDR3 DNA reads TGCGCCAGCAGCTTTGGCGAGGTGAACGAAAAACTGTTTTTT. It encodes CASSFGEVNEKLFF.

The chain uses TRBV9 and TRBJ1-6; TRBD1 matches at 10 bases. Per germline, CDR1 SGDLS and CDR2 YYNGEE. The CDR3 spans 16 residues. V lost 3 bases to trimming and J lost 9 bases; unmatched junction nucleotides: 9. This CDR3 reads CASSAPGQGLGSPLHF. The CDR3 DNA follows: TGTGCCAGCAGCGCACCGGGACAGGGGTTGGGTTCACCCCTCCACTTT.

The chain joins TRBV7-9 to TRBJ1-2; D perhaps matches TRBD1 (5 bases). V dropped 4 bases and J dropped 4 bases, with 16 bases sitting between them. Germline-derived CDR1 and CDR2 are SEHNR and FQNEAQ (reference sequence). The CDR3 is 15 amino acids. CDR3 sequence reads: CASSSSGIPPYGYTF. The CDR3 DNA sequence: TGTGCCAGCAGCTCGTCAGGGATCCCTCCCTATGGCTACACCTTC.

The CDR3 nucleotides read TGTGCCAGTAGCACACAGAGCCTTGACACTGAAGCTTTCTTT. Translation gives CASSTQSLDTEAFF. J is TRBJ1-1 and V is TRBV19; D gene unclear. Per the germline V gene, CDR1 is LNHDA and CDR2 is SQIVND (reference sequence). V was clipped by 6 bases and J by 3 bases, with 14 bases between them. The CDR3 consists of 14 residues.

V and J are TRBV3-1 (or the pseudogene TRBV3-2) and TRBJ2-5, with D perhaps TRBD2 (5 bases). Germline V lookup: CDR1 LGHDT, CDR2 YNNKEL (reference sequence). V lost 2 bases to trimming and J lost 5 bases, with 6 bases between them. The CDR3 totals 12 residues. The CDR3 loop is CASSQSGETQYF. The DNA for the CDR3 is TGTGCCAGCAGCCAATCGGGGGAGACCCAGTACTTC.

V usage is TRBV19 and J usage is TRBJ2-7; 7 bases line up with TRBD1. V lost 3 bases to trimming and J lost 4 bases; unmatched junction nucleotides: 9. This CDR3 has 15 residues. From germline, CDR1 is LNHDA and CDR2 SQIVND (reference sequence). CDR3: CASSMGLGQRYEQYF. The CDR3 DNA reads TGTGCCAGTAGTATGGGGTTGGGACAGCGTTACGAGCAGTACTTC.

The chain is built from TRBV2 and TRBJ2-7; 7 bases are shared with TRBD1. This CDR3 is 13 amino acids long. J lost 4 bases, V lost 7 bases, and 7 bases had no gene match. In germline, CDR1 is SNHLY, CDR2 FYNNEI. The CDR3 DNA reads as TGTGCCAGCACCGGACAGGCAGCATACGAGCAGTACTTC. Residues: CASTGQAAYEQYF.

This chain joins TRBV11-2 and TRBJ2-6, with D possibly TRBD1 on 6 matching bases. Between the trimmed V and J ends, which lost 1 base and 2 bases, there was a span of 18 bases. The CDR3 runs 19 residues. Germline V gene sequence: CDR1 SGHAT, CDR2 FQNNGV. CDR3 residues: CASSLVGGRGVPGANVLTF. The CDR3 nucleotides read TGTGCCAGCAGCTTAGTCGGCGGCAGGGGCGTCCCTGGGGCCAACGTCCTGACTTTC.